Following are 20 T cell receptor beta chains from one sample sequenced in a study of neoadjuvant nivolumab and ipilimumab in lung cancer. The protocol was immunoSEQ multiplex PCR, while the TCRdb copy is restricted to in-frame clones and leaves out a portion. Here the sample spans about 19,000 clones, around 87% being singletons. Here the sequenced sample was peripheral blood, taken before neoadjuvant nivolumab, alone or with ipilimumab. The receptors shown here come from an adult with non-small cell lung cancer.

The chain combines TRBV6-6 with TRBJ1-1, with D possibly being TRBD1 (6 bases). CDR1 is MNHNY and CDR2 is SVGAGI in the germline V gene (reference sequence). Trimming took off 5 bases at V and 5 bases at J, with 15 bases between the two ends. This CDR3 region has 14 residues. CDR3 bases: TGTGCCAGCAGTCTTCAGGGGCCTCAGACTGAAGCTTTCTTT. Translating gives CASSLQGPQTEAFF.

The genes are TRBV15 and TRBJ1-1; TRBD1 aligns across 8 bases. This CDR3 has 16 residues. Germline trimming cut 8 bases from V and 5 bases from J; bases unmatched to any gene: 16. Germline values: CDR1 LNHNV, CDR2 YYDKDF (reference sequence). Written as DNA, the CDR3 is TGTGCCACCTCGTCCCGGGACAGGTCAAGGTTGACTGAAGCTTTCTTT. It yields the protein CATSSRDRSRLTEAFF.

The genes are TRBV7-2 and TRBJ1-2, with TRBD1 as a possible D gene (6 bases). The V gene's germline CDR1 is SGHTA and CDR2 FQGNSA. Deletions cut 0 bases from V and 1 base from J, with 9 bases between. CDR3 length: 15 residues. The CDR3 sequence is CASSLAGTHNYGYTF. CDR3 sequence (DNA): TGTGCCAGCAGCTTAGCCGGGACACATAACTATGGCTACACCTTC.

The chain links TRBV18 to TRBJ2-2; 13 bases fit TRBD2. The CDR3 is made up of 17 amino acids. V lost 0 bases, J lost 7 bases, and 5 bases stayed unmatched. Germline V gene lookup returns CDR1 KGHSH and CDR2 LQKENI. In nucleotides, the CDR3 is TGTGCCAGCTCACCACCGGGAGGACTAGCGGGAGTCGGGGAGCTGTTTTTT. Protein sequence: CASSPPGGLAGVGELFF.

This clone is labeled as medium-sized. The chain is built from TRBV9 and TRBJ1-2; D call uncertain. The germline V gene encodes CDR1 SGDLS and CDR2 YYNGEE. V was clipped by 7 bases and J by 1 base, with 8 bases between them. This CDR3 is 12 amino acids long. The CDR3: CASGWGNYGYTF. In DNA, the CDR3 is TGTGCCAGCGGTTGGGGTAACTATGGCTACACCTTC.

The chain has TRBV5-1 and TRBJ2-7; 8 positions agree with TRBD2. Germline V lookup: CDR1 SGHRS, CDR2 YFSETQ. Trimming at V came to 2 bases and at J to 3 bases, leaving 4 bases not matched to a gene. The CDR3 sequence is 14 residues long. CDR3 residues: CASSFSGAHYEQYF. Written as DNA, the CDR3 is TGCGCCAGCAGCTTTAGCGGGGCACACTACGAGCAGTACTTC. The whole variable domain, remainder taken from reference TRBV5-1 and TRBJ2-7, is KAGVTQTPRYLIKTRGQQVTLSCSPISGHRSVSWYQQTPGQGLQFLFEYFSETQRNKGNFPGRFSGRQFSNSRSEMNVSTLELGDSALYLCASSFSGAHYEQYFGPGTRLTVT.

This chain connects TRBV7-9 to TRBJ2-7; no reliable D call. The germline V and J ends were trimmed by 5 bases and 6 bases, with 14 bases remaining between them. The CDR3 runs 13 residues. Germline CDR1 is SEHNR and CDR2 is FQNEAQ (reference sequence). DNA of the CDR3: TGTGCCAGCAGCCAAGACCGCCTAGTCGAGCAGTACTTC. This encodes CASSQDRLVEQYF.

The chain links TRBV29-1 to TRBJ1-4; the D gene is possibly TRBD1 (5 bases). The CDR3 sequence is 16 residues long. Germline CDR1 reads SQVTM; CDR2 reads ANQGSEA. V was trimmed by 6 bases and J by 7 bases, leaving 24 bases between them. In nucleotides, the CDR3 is TGCAGCGTCGGCGGAGAGGGTCGGGGGTTTAGTGAAAAACTGTTTTTT. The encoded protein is CSVGGEGRGFSEKLFF.

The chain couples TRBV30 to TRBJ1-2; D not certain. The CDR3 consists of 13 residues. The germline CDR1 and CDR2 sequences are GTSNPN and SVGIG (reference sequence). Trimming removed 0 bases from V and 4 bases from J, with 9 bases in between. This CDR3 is CAWSVPPVYGYTF. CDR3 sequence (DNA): TGTGCCTGGAGTGTACCGCCAGTCTATGGCTACACCTTC. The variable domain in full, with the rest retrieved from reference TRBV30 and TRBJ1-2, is SQTIHQWPATLVQPVGSPLSLECTVEGTSNPNLYWYRQAAGRGLQLLFYSVGIGQISSEVPQNLSASRPQDRQFILSSKKLLLSDSGFYLCAWSVPPVYGYTFGSGTRLTVV.

CDR3 sequence: CASSGQWPAETQYF. The CDR3 bases are TGTGCCAGCAGTGGACAGTGGCCCGCGGAGACCCAGTACTTC. The J gene is TRBJ2-5, the V gene TRBV2; weak D call: TRBD1 (5 bases). Germline values: CDR1 SNHLY, CDR2 FYNNEI. Between the trimmed V and J ends, which lost 4 bases and 5 bases, there was a span of 14 bases. The CDR3 runs 14 residues. Full variable domain (remainder filled in from reference TRBV2 and TRBJ2-5): EPEVTQTPSHQVTQMGQEVILRCVPISNHLYFYWYRQILGQKVEFLVSFYNNEISEKSEIFDDQFSVERPDGSNFTLKIRSTKLEDSAMYFCASSGQWPAETQYFGPGTRLLVL.

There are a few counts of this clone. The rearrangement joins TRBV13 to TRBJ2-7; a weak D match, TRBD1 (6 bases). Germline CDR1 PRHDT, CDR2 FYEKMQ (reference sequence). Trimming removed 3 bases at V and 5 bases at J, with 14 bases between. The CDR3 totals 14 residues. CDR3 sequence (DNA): TGTGCCAGCAGCTTGGGGGCCAGTTACCACGAGCAGTACTTC. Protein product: CASSLGASYHEQYF.

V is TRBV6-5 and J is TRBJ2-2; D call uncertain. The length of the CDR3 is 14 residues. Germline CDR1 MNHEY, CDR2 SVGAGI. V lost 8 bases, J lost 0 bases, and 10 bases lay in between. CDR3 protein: CASSVETNTGELFF. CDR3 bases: TGTGCCAGCTCGGTGGAGACGAACACCGGGGAGCTGTTTTTT.

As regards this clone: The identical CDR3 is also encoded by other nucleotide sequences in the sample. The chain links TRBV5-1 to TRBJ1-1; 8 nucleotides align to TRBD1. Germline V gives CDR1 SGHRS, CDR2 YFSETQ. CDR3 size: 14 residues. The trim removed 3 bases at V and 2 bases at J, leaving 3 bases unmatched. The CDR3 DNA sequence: TGCGCCAGCAGCTCTGGACAGGGAAACACTGAAGCTTTCTTT. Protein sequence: CASSSGQGNTEAFF.

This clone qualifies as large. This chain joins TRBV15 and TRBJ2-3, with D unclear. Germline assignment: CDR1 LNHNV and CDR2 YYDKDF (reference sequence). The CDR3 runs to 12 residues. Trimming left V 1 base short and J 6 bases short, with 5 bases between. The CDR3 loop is CATSRGSDTQYF. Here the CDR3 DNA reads TGTGCCACCAGCAGAGGCTCCGATACGCAGTATTTT.

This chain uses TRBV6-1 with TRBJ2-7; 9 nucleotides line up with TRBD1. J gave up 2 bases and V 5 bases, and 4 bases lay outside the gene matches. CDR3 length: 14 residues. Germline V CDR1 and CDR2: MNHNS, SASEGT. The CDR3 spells CASSSWDRAYEQYF. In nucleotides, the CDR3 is TGTGCCAGCAGTTCCTGGGACAGGGCCTACGAGCAGTACTTC.

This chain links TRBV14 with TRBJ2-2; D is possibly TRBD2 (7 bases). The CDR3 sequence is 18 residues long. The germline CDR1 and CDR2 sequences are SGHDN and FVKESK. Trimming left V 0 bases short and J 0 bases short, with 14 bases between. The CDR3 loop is CASSQDRGGPPNTGELFF. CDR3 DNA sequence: TGTGCCAGCAGCCAAGATAGGGGGGGCCCTCCGAACACCGGGGAGCTGTTTTTT.

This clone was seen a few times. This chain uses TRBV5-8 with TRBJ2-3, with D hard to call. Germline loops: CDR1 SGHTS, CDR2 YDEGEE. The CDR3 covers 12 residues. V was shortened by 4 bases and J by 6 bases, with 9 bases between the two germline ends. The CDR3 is CASSPSLDTQYF. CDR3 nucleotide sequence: TGTGCCAGCAGCCCCAGTTTGGATACGCAGTATTTT.

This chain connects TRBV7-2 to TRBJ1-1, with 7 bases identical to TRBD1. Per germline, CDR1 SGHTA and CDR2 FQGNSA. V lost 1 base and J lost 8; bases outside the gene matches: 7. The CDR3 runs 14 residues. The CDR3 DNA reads TGTGCCAGCAGCTTAGGGCGGGGACAGCCCGAAGCTTTCTTT. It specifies CASSLGRGQPEAFF.

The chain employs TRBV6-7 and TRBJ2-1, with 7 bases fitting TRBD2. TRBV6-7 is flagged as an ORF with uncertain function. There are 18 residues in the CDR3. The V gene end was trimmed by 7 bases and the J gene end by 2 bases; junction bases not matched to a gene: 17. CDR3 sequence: CASTPARGRASPYNEQFF. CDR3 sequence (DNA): TGTGCCAGCACCCCGGCTAGAGGGAGGGCCTCCCCCTACAATGAGCAGTTCTTC.

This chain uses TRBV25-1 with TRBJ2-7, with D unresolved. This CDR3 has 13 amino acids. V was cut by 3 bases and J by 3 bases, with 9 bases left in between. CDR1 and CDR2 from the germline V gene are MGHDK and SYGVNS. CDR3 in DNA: TGTGCCAGCAGTGACACACAGTTCTACGAGCAGTACTTC. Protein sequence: CASSDTQFYEQYF.